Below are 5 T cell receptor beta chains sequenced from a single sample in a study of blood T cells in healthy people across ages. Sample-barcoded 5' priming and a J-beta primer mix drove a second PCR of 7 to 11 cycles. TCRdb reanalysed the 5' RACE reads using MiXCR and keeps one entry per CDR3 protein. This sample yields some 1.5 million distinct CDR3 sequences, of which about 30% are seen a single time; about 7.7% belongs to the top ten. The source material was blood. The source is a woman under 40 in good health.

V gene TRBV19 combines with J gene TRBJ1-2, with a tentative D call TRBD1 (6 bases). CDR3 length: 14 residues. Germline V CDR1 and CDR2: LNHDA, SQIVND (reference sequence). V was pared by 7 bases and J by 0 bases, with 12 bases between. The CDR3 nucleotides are TGTGCCAGTACCGAGGACAGAGCTAACTATGGCTACACCTTC. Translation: CASTEDRANYGYTF.

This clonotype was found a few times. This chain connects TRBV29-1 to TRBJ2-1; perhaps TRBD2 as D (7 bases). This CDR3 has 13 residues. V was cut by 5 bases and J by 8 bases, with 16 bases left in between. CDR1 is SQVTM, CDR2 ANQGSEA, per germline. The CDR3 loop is CSVLGGPADEQFF. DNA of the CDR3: TGCAGCGTTCTCGGGGGGCCCGCGGATGAGCAGTTCTTC.

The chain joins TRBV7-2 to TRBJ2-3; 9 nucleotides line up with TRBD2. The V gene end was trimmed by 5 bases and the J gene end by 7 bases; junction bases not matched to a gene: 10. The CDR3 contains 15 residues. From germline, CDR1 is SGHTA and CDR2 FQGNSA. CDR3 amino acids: CASSLTSGGVNTQYF. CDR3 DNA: TGTGCCAGCAGCCTGACTAGCGGAGGGGTGAATACGCAGTATTTT.

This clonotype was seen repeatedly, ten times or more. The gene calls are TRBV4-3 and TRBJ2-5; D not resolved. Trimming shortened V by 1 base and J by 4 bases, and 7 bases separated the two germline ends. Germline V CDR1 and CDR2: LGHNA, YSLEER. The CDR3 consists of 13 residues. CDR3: CASSQARLETQYF. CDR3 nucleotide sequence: TGCGCCAGCAGCCAAGCTCGATTAGAGACCCAGTACTTC.

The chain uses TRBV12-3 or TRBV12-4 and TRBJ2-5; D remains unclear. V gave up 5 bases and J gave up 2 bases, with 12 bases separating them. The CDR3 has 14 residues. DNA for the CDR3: TGTGCCAGCAGTCGATCCCTAGGGCAAGAGACCCAGTACTTC. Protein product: CASSRSLGQETQYF.